This T cell receptor beta chain is drawn from a study of T-cell memory formation after mild COVID-19. Study-level information: Largely donor-specific TCR clusters were found.

This clonotype was observed many times. Its target is not known. Libraries for TCRalpha and TCRbeta carried sample barcodes and unique molecular identifiers via 5'RACE. A single record per CDR3 protein comes from TCRdb applying MiXCR to the 5' RACE reads. This table holds 450,000 to 700,000 distinct CDR3 sequences, 15% to 20% found once. General observations from the study: The CD4+ clones that contracted clustered mainly within CM and EM, and the CD8+ clones concentrated in EMRA. Clones contracting over day 15 to 85 were CD4/CD8 balanced, with later expanders leaning CD4+.

Germline lookup yields CDR1 SGHKS and CDR2 YYEKEE (reference sequence). Trimming took 4 bases from V and 2 from J; bases not matched to a gene: 9. The CDR3 totals 15 residues. The chain employs TRBV5-5 and TRBJ2-7; 7 nucleotides align to TRBD2. This receptor was identified in an adult woman who had mild COVID-19 (a few samples of this study predate the infection). Cell type and time point are not known. Material: PBMCs or a T cell subset sorted from them (not recorded which). CDR3 DNA sequence: TGTGCCAGCAGCGGGGGGGACTACCCAACCTACGAGCAGTACTTC. It is translated as CASSGGDYPTYEQYF.